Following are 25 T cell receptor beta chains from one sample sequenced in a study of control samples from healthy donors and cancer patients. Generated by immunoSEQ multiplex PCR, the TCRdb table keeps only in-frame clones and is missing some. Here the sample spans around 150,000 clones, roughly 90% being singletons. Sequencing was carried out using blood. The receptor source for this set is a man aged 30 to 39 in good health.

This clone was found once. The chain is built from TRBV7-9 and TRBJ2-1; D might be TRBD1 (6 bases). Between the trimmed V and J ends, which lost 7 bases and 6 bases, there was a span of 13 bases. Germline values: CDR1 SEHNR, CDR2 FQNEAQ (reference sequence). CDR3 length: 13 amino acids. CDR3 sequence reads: CASKLSGANEQFF. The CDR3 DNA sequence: TGTGCCAGCAAACTCTCAGGGGCCAATGAGCAGTTCTTC. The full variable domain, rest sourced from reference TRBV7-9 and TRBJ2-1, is DTGVSQNPRHKITKRGQNVTFRCDPISEHNRLYWYRQTLGQGPEFLTYFQNEAQLEKSRLLSDRFSAERPKGSFSTLEIQRTEQGDSAMYLCASKLSGANEQFFGPGTRLTVL.

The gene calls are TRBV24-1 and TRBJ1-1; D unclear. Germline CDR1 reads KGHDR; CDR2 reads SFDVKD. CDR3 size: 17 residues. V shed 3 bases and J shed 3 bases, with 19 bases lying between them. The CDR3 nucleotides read TGTGCCACCAGTGATCCCGTTCCCGTAGTGTTTGACACTGAAGCTTTCTTT. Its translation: CATSDPVPVVFDTEAFF.

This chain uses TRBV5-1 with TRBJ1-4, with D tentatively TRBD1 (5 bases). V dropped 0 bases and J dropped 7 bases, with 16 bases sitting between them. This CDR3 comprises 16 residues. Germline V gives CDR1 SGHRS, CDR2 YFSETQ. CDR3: CASSLAVGGRGEKLFF. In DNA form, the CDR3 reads TGCGCCAGCAGCTTGGCCGTTGGGGGAAGGGGTGAAAAACTGTTTTTT. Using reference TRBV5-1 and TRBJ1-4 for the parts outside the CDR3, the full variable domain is KAGVTQTPRYLIKTRGQQVTLSCSPISGHRSVSWYQQTPGQGLQFLFEYFSETQRNKGNFPGRFSGRQFSNSRSEMNVSTLELGDSALYLCASSLAVGGRGEKLFFGSGTQLSVL.

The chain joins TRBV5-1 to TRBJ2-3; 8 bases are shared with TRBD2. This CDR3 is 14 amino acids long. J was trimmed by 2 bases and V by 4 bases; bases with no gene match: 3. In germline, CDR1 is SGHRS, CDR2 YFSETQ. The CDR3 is CASSLGGVTDTQYF. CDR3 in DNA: TGCGCCAGCAGCCTCGGGGGGGTCACAGATACGCAGTATTTT.

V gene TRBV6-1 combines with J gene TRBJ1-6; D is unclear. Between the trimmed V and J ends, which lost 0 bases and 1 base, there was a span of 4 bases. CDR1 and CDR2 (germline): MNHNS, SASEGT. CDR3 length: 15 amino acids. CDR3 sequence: CASSEARSYNSPLHF. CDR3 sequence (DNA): TGTGCCAGCAGTGAAGCCAGGTCCTATAATTCACCCCTCCACTTT.

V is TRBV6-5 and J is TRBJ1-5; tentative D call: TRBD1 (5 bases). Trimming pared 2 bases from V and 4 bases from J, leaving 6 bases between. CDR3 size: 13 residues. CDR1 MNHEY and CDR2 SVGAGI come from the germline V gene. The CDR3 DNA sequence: TGTGCCAGCAGTTACGGGGCTAATCAGCCCCAGCATTTT. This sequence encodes CASSYGANQPQHF.

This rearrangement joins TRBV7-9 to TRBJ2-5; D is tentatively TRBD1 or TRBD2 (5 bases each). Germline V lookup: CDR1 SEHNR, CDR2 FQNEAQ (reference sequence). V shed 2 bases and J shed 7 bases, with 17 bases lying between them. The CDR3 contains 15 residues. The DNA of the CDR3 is TGTGCCAGCAGCTTAAATGAGGGGCCCCCGTGGACCCAGTACTTC. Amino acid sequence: CASSLNEGPPWTQYF.

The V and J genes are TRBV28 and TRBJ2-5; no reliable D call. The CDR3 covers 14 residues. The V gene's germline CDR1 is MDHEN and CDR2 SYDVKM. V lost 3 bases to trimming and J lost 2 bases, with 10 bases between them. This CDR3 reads CASSFEHRQETQYF. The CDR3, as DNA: TGTGCCAGCAGTTTCGAACACCGACAAGAGACCCAGTACTTC.

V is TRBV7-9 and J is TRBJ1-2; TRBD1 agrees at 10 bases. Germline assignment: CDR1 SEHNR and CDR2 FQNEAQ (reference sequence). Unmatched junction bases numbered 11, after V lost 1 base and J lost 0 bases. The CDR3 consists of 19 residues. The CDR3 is CASSLEGQGEERANYGYTF. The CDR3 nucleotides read TGTGCCAGCAGCTTAGAAGGACAGGGGGAGGAAAGGGCTAACTATGGCTACACCTTC. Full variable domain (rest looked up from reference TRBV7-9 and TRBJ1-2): DTGVSQNPRHKITKRGQNVTFRCDPISEHNRLYWYRQTLGQGPEFLTYFQNEAQLEKSRLLSDRFSAERPKGSFSTLEIQRTEQGDSAMYLCASSLEGQGEERANYGYTFGSGTRLTVV.

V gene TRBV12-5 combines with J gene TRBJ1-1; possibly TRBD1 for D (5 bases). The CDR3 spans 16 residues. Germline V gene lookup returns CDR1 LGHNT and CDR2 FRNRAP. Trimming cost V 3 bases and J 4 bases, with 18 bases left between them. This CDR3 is CASGFRGTLGPTEAFF. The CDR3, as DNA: TGTGCTAGTGGTTTTCGTGGGACTTTAGGTCCCACTGAAGCTTTCTTT. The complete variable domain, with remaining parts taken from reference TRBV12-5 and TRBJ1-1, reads DARVTQTPRHKVTEMGQEVTMRCQPILGHNTVFWYRQTMMQGLELLAYFRNRAPLDDSGMPKDRFSAEMPDATLATLKIQPSEPRDSAVYFCASGFRGTLGPTEAFFGQGTRLTVV.

For the CDR3, the DNA is TGTGCCAGCAGCTTACAGGACAGCGAGCAGTACTTC. This codes for CASSLQDSEQYF. This chain connects TRBV9 to TRBJ2-7, with D perhaps matching TRBD1 (6 bases). CDR3 length: 12 amino acids. V was cut by 4 bases and J by 6 bases, with 11 bases left in between. Looked up from germline, CDR1 is SGDLS and CDR2 is YYNGEE.

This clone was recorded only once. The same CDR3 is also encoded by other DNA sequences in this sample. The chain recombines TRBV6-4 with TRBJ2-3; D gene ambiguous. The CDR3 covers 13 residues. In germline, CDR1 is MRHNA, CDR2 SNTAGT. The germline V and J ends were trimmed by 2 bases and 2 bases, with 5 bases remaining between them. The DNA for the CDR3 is TGTGCCAGCAGTGACAGGGCCACAGATACGCAGTATTTT. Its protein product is CASSDRATDTQYF.

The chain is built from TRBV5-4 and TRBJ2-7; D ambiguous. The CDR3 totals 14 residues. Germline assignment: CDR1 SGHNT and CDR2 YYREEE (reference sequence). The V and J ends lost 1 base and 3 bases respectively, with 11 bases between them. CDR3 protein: CASSLQGESYEQYF. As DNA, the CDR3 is TGTGCCAGCAGCTTGCAAGGTGAGAGCTACGAGCAGTACTTC.

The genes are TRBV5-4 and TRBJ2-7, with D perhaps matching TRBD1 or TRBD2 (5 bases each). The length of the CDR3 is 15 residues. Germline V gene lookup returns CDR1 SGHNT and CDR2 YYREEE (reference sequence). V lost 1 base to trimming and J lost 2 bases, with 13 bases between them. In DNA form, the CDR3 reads TGTGCCAGCAGCTTGAGAGGGGCCGACCCCTACGAGCAGTACTTC. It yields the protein CASSLRGADPYEQYF.

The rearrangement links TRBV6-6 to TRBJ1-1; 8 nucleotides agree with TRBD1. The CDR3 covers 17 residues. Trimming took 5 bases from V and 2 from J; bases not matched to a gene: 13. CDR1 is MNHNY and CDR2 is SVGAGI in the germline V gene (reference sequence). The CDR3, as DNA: TGTGCCAGCAGTCGGGACGGACAGGGAACATATAACACTGAAGCTTTCTTT. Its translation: CASSRDGQGTYNTEAFF.

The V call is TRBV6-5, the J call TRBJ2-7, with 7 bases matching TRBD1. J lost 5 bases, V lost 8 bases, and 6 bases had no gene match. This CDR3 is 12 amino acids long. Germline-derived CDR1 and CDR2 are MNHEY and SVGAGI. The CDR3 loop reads CASDTGVNEQYF. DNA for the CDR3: TGTGCCAGCGACACAGGGGTAAACGAGCAGTACTTC.

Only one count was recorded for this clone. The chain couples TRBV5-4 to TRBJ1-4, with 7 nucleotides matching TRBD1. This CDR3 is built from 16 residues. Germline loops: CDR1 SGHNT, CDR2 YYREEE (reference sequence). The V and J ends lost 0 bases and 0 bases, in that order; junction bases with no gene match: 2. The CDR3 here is CASSLGGQTTNEKLFF. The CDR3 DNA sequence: TGTGCCAGCAGCTTGGGGGGACAGACAACTAATGAAAAACTGTTTTTT.

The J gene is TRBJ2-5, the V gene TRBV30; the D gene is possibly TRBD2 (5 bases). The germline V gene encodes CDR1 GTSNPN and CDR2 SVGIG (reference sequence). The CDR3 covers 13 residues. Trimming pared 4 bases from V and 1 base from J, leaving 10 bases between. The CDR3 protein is CAWKGGPQETQYF. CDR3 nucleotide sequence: TGTGCCTGGAAAGGCGGGCCCCAAGAGACCCAGTACTTC.

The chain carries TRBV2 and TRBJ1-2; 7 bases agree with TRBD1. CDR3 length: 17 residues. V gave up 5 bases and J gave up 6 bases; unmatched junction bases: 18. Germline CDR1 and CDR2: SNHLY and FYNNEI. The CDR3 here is CASSPQGVGTPRDGYTF. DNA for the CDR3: TGTGCCAGCAGTCCCCAGGGGGTCGGGACACCACGAGATGGCTACACCTTC.

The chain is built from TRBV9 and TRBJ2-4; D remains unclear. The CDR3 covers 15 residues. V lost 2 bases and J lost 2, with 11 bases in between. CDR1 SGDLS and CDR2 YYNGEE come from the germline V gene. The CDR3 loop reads CASSVGGRTKNIQYF. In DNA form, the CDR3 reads TGTGCCAGCAGCGTGGGTGGGCGGACCAAAAACATTCAGTACTTC.

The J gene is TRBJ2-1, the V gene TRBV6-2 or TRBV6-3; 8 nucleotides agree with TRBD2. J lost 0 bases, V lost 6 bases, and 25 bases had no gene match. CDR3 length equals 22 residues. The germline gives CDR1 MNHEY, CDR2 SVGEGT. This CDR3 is CASRPQEGRVLLAASSYNEQFF. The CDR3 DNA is TGTGCCAGCAGACCTCAGGAGGGAAGGGTATTACTAGCGGCCAGCTCCTACAATGAGCAGTTCTTC.

The CDR3 DNA sequence: TGTGCCAGCAGCCCCAAGCGGCGGCTGCAAGAGACCCAGTACTTC. This gives the protein CASSPKRRLQETQYF. The chain has TRBV7-9 and TRBJ2-5; a possible D gene is TRBD2 (5 bases). The CDR3 loop spans 15 amino acids. CDR1 is SEHNR and CDR2 is FQNEAQ in the germline V gene (reference sequence). The V and J ends lost 5 bases and 2 bases respectively, with 15 bases between them.

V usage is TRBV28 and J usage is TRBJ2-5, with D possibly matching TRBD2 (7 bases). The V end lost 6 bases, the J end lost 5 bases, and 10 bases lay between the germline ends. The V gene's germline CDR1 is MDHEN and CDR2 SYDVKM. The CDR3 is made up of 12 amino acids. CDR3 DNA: TGTGCCAGCAGGGGGGGGCCGGAGACCCAGTACTTC. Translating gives CASRGGPETQYF.

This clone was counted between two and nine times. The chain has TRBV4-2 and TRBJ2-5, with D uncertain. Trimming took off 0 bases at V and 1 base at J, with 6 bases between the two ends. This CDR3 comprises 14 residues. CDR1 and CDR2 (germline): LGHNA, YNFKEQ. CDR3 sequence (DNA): TGTGCCAGCAGCCAAGACCTGGTCCAAGAGACCCAGTACTTC. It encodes CASSQDLVQETQYF.

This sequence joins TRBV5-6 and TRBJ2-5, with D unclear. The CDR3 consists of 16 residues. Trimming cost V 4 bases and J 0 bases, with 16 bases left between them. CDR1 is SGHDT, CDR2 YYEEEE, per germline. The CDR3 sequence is CASSRGGVGYQETQYF. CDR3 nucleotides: TGTGCCAGCAGCCGAGGTGGGGTGGGGTACCAAGAGACCCAGTACTTC.